The 21 T cell receptor beta chains below were found in one sample sequenced in a study of chemoradiotherapy in HPV16-positive cancers. Assay used: immunoSEQ multiplex PCR; TCRdb lists only in-frame clones, some missing. Here the sample spans about 33,000 clones, about 88% being singletons. Sequenced material: blood, taken from a patient who underwent chemoradiotherapy. The receptors here all came from a human donor with HPV-associated anogenital cancer.

The rearrangement uses TRBV28 and TRBJ1-4; D remains ambiguous. Deletions cut 6 bases from V and 4 bases from J, with 15 bases between. The CDR3 has 15 amino acids. Germline V gives CDR1 MDHEN, CDR2 SYDVKM. The CDR3, as DNA: TGTGCCAGCAGCTCCTCGGACGGCCTTAATGAAAAACTGTTTTTT. This gives the protein CASSSSDGLNEKLFF.

The rearrangement links TRBV5-6 to TRBJ1-2, with a weak D call TRBD1 (5 bases). The ends were cut back, 0 bases at V and 4 bases at J, with 10 bases in the middle. Germline V gives CDR1 SGHDT, CDR2 YYEEEE. This CDR3 has 14 residues. The CDR3 DNA reads TGTGCCAGCAGCTTGGAACAGGTGACCTATGGCTACACCTTC. It yields the protein CASSLEQVTYGYTF.

J is TRBJ2-5 and V is TRBV14; TRBD1 is a possible D gene (5 bases). CDR3 length: 15 amino acids. The germline CDR1 and CDR2 sequences are SGHDN and FVKESK. Trimming removed 0 bases from V and 5 bases from J, with 13 bases in between. This CDR3 is CASSQDGAGYETQYF. The CDR3 region has the DNA TGTGCCAGCAGCCAAGATGGGGCAGGTTATGAGACCCAGTACTTC.

The chain links TRBV5-1 to TRBJ2-7; no firm D call. CDR1 and CDR2 from the germline V gene are SGHRS and YFSETQ. CDR3 length: 14 residues. With 0 bases removed from V and 0 bases from J, the gap between germline ends came to 7 bases. In DNA, the CDR3 is TGCGCCAGCAGCTTGGAAGCCAGCTCCTACGAGCAGTACTTC. It translates to CASSLEASSYEQYF.

This chain uses TRBV6-5 with TRBJ1-1; D remains unclear. Trimming pared 7 bases from V and 7 bases from J, leaving 22 bases between. The CDR3 extends over 15 amino acids. CDR1 MNHEY and CDR2 SVGAGI come from the germline V gene. The CDR3 region is CASTLRSGSWNEAFF. The CDR3 coding sequence is TGTGCCAGCACTCTACGATCGGGCAGTTGGAATGAAGCTTTCTTT.

This clone was seen a few times. V is TRBV11-3 and J is TRBJ1-6; D might be TRBD1 (5 bases). The CDR3 has 14 residues. CDR1 and CDR2 (germline): SGHNT, YENEEA. Trimming took 1 base from V and 7 from J, leaving 8 bases between them. The CDR3 loop reads CASSLAGSNSPLHF. The CDR3 DNA reads as TGTGCCAGCAGCTTAGCAGGGTCCAATTCACCCCTCCACTTT. Variable domain in full (rest from reference TRBV11-3 and TRBJ1-6): EAGVVQSPRYKIIEKKQPVAFWCNPISGHNTLYWYLQNLGQGPELLIRYENEEAVDDSQLPKDRFSAERLKGVDSTLKIQPAELGDSAVYLCASSLAGSNSPLHFGNGTRLTVT.

The CDR3 DNA is TGTGCCAGCAGGACAGGGGGCGCCGAGACCCAGTACTTC. Its translation: CASRTGGAETQYF. V and J are TRBV6-5 and TRBJ2-5; 10 bases align to TRBD1. Looked up from germline, CDR1 is MNHEY and CDR2 is SVGAGI. V dropped 6 bases and J dropped 5; count of bases not matched to a gene: 3. There are 13 residues in the CDR3.

V usage is TRBV5-6 and J usage is TRBJ2-3, with D possibly TRBD2 on 5 matching bases. The CDR3 extends over 15 amino acids. The germline CDR1 and CDR2 sequences are SGHDT and YYEEEE. V lost 2 bases, J lost 0 bases, and 10 bases lay in between. The CDR3 DNA is TGTGCCAGCAGCTTATCCAGCGGCAGCACAGATACGCAGTATTTT. Translation: CASSLSSGSTDTQYF.

The V gene is TRBV7-9, the J gene TRBJ2-7; tentative D call: TRBD1 (7 bases). Germline CDR1 and CDR2: SEHNR and FQNEAQ (reference sequence). Trimming took off 4 bases at V and 1 base at J, with 17 bases between the two ends. This CDR3 contains 16 residues. DNA of the CDR3: TGTGCCAGCAGCTCTCCCCGGGGGACAGATTCCTACGAGCAGTACTTC. It translates to CASSSPRGTDSYEQYF.

This chain joins TRBV28 and TRBJ1-1, with D hard to call. The CDR3 consists of 14 residues. Trimming removed 6 bases from V and 5 bases from J, with 16 bases in between. CDR1 is MDHEN and CDR2 is SYDVKM in the germline V gene. The CDR3 spells CASRFFDGGTEAFF. The DNA of the CDR3 is TGTGCCAGCAGATTTTTTGACGGTGGGACTGAAGCTTTCTTT.

The rearrangement joins TRBV6-5 to TRBJ2-7; no reliable D call. V was cut by 4 bases and J by 0 bases, with 10 bases left in between. CDR1 and CDR2 (germline): MNHEY, SVGAGI. This CDR3 has 14 residues. CDR3 nucleotide sequence: TGTGCCAGCAGTTTTTGGGGTTTCTCCTACGAGCAGTACTTC. Residues: CASSFWGFSYEQYF.

Worth noting for this clone: Other DNA variants within this sample encode the same CDR3. V is TRBV27 and J is TRBJ2-5; TRBD1 is a possible D gene (5 bases). V was trimmed by 3 bases and J by 1 base, leaving 9 bases between them. This CDR3 comprises 14 residues. Germline V gives CDR1 MNHEY, CDR2 SMNVEV (reference sequence). CDR3 sequence reads: CASSFVDSQETQYF. The CDR3 region has the DNA TGTGCCAGCAGTTTTGTAGACAGCCAAGAGACCCAGTACTTC.

This clone came up once. The chain couples TRBV9 to TRBJ2-5, with no clear D. The CDR3 extends over 14 amino acids. Germline lookup yields CDR1 SGDLS and CDR2 YYNGEE. V was cut by 3 bases and J by 4 bases, with 13 bases left in between. The CDR3 nucleotides read TGTGCCAGCAGCGCCCGTACTGGCACAGAGACCCAGTACTTC. This encodes CASSARTGTETQYF.

This chain uses TRBV5-6 with TRBJ2-7, with unresolved D. V lost 0 bases and J 6 bases, leaving 7 bases between the germline ends. In germline, CDR1 is SGHDT, CDR2 YYEEEE. The CDR3 contains 12 residues. CDR3 sequence reads: CASSLGSSEQYF. The CDR3 DNA sequence: TGTGCCAGCAGCTTGGGGTCTTCCGAGCAGTACTTC.

This clone has more than one count but fewer than ten. The V and J genes are TRBV14 and TRBJ1-1; maybe TRBD1 (6 bases). Trimming took off 5 bases at V and 4 bases at J, with 11 bases between the two ends. CDR1 is SGHDN, CDR2 FVKESK, per germline. This CDR3 has 13 amino acids. CDR3 loop: CASSSQGSTEAFF. The CDR3 DNA is TGTGCCAGCAGCTCTCAGGGGAGCACTGAAGCTTTCTTT.

This chain joins TRBV5-1 and TRBJ2-7, with D hard to call. The CDR3 length is 14 residues. Per germline, CDR1 SGHRS and CDR2 YFSETQ. Trimming removed 0 bases at V and 7 bases at J, with 14 bases between. CDR3 in DNA: TGCGCCAGCAGCTTGGAGCTGGGTTTAGAAGAGCAGTACTTC. This translates into CASSLELGLEEQYF.

V gene TRBV6-1 combines with J gene TRBJ2-1; 7 nucleotides line up with TRBD1. The junction had 7 bases not matched to a gene; V was cut back by 7 bases and J by 10 bases. CDR3 size: 12 residues. CDR1 and CDR2 from the germline V gene are MNHNS and SASEGT. The CDR3 sequence is CASNRKDREQFF. The CDR3 DNA is TGTGCCAGCAACCGTAAGGACAGGGAGCAGTTCTTC.

This clone was picked up one time. The V call is TRBV7-2, the J call TRBJ1-2; D possibly corresponds to TRBD1 (5 bases). This CDR3 is built from 12 residues. In germline, CDR1 is SGHTA, CDR2 FQGNSA. Trimming took off 4 bases at V and 5 bases at J, with 8 bases between the two ends. For the CDR3, the DNA is TGTGCCAGCAGCTGGGACGGGTATGGCTACACCTTC. This translates into CASSWDGYGYTF.

V gene TRBV4-3 combines with J gene TRBJ2-7; D may correspond to TRBD1 or TRBD2 (5 bases each). Germline V CDR1 and CDR2: LGHNA, YSLEER. The CDR3 runs 16 residues. Trimming cost V 1 base and J 3 bases, with 16 bases left between them. CDR3 residues: CASSQGVRDPRYEQYF. DNA for the CDR3: TGCGCCAGCAGCCAAGGGGTCCGGGACCCACGCTACGAGCAGTACTTC.

The gene calls are TRBV2 and TRBJ1-1; no reliable D call. The V and J ends lost 6 bases and 3 bases respectively, with 11 bases between them. The CDR3 extends over 13 amino acids. The germline CDR1 and CDR2 sequences are SNHLY and FYNNEI. DNA of the CDR3: TGTGCCAGCAGCGGTATCGGAGACACTGAAGCTTTCTTT. It codes for CASSGIGDTEAFF.

J is TRBJ2-1 and V is TRBV6-5; D is unresolved. Looked up from germline, CDR1 is MNHEY and CDR2 is SVGAGI. The CDR3 consists of 13 residues. V dropped 2 bases and J dropped 6 bases, with 8 bases sitting between them. CDR3 amino acids: CASSYMKGNEQFF. The CDR3 coding sequence is TGTGCCAGCAGTTACATGAAAGGCAATGAGCAGTTCTTC.